These 7 T cell receptor beta chains were all obtained from the same sample, sequenced in a study of blood T cell repertoires in COVID-19. Method: immunoSEQ multiplex PCR; TCRdb's copy keeps in-frame clones and lacks some. The sample records around 200,000 clones, around 85% being singletons. The sequenced material came from PBMCs or T cells enriched from blood (not recorded which). The receptor source for this set is a man in his forties who had recovered from COVID-19.

The chain links TRBV3-1 (or the pseudogene TRBV3-2) to TRBJ2-3; 7 positions match TRBD2. CDR1 is LGHDT and CDR2 is YNNKEL in the germline V gene (reference sequence). V was pared by 4 bases and J by 2 bases, with 12 bases of the junction left unmatched. The CDR3 runs to 17 residues. CDR3 nucleotides: TGTGCCAGCAGCCCCCTAAAGCCGGGACTACTCACAGATACGCAGTATTTT. Its translation is CASSPLKPGLLTDTQYF.

This chain uses TRBV4-2 with TRBJ1-1; tentatively, D is TRBD1 (5 bases). From germline, CDR1 is LGHNA and CDR2 YNFKEQ. The CDR3 is 16 residues long. V lost 0 bases to trimming and J lost 1 base, with 12 bases between them. The CDR3 DNA reads TGTGCCAGCAGCCAAGATCATGACAGTCAGAACACTGAAGCTTTCTTT. It specifies CASSQDHDSQNTEAFF.

This clone was observed a single time. The chain links TRBV3-1 (or the pseudogene TRBV3-2) to TRBJ1-1, with 11 bases matching TRBD1. Germline CDR1 reads LGHDT; CDR2 reads YNNKEL (reference sequence). There are 14 residues in the CDR3. The V segment lost 4 bases and the J segment 6 bases; nucleotides outside the gene matches: 4. The CDR3 reads CASSLGTGGSEAFF. CDR3 coding DNA: TGTGCCAGCAGCCTCGGGACAGGGGGTTCTGAAGCTTTCTTT.

The chain joins TRBV18 to TRBJ2-1; 8 bases line up with TRBD1. The CDR3 totals 17 residues. Germline V CDR1 and CDR2: KGHSH, LQKENI. Trimming cost V 2 bases and J 6 bases; bases outside gene matches: 12. The CDR3, as DNA: TGTGCCAGCTCACCAATATCAGGACAGGGAACGGTCAATGAGCAGTTCTTC. This gives the protein CASSPISGQGTVNEQFF.

This clone was found once. V usage is TRBV2 and J usage is TRBJ2-7, with 10 bases fitting TRBD2. V was pared by 4 bases and J by 6 bases, with 6 bases of the junction left unmatched. The germline gives CDR1 SNHLY, CDR2 FYNNEI. CDR3 length: 14 residues. CDR3 sequence reads: CASSALAGALEQYF. For the CDR3, the DNA is TGTGCCAGCAGTGCTCTAGCGGGAGCCCTCGAGCAGTACTTC. Full variable domain (outside the CDR3, taken from reference TRBV2 and TRBJ2-7): EPEVTQTPSHQVTQMGQEVILRCVPISNHLYFYWYRQILGQKVEFLVSFYNNEISEKSEIFDDQFSVERPDGSNFTLKIRSTKLEDSAMYFCASSALAGALEQYFGPGTRLTVT.

V and J are TRBV5-4 and TRBJ1-3; TRBD1 is a possible D gene (5 bases). The germline V and J ends were trimmed by 0 bases and 2 bases, with 12 bases remaining between them. Germline values: CDR1 SGHNT, CDR2 YYREEE (reference sequence). This CDR3 is 16 amino acids long. The CDR3 nucleotides read TGTGCCAGCAGCTTGGGGGGCAGTTACACTGGAAACACCATATATTTT. Protein product: CASSLGGSYTGNTIYF. The full variable domain, with the rest looked up from reference TRBV5-4 and TRBJ1-3, is ETGVTQSPTHLIKTRGQQVTLRCSSQSGHNTVSWYQQALGQGPQFIFQYYREEENGRGNFPPRFSGLQFPNYSSELNVNALELDDSALYLCASSLGGSYTGNTIYFGEGSWLTVV.

The genes are TRBV16 and TRBJ1-2, with D possibly TRBD1 on 5 matching bases. Germline V CDR1 and CDR2: KGHSY, FQNENV. The V gene lost 3 bases and the J gene lost 0 bases, with 14 bases spanning the gap. This CDR3 is 16 amino acids long. The CDR3 region is CASSHPDRTTNYGYTF. The CDR3 nucleotides read TGTGCCAGCAGCCATCCCGACAGAACCACTAACTATGGCTACACCTTC.